One sample yielded the 18 T cell receptor beta chains listed below, sequenced in a study of T-cell memory formation after mild COVID-19. MiXCR, applied by TCRdb to the 5' RACE reads, yields one record per CDR3 protein. The sample shows fewer than 600,000 distinct CDR3 sequences, about 20% of them seen only once. What was sequenced was PBMCs or a T cell subset sorted from them (not recorded which). The receptors come from an adult woman who had mild COVID-19 (a few samples of this study predate the infection). Cell type and time point are not known.

The V and J genes are TRBV29-1 and TRBJ2-2; D is unclear. Germline V CDR1 and CDR2: SQVTM, ANQGSEA. The CDR3 consists of 12 residues. V was clipped by 3 bases and J by 7 bases, with 9 bases between them. The DNA of the CDR3 is TGCAGCGTTGAGTTCGAACACGGGGAGCTGTTTTTT. Translated: CSVEFEHGELFF.

This clonotype appeared once. V usage is TRBV4-1 and J usage is TRBJ2-7; TRBD1 is a possible D gene (5 bases). Trimming took off 1 base at V and 3 bases at J, with 13 bases between the two ends. In germline, CDR1 is MGHRA, CDR2 YSYEKL. The CDR3 has 15 amino acids. CDR3 amino acids: CASSQVAGIHYEQYF. CDR3 coding DNA: TGCGCCAGCAGCCAAGTAGCAGGGATTCACTACGAGCAGTACTTC.

There are many counts of this clonotype. This chain uses TRBV7-6 with TRBJ1-3; D is unclear. The V and J ends lost 5 bases and 0 bases respectively, with 2 bases between them. The germline gives CDR1 SGHVS, CDR2 FNYEAQ. The CDR3 totals 12 residues. CDR3 protein: CASSRSGNTIYF. CDR3 nucleotides: TGTGCCAGCAGCCGCTCTGGAAACACCATATATTTT.

This clonotype was observed a few times. This chain joins TRBV12-3 or TRBV12-4 and TRBJ2-7, with 10 bases fitting TRBD1. V gave up 7 bases and J gave up 0 bases; unmatched junction bases: 3. CDR3 size: 14 residues. The CDR3 is CASTRQGASYEQYF. The CDR3 DNA sequence: TGTGCCAGCACCCGACAGGGGGCCTCCTACGAGCAGTACTTC.

This clonotype was detected ten times or more. The chain employs TRBV29-1 and TRBJ2-1; 7 bases line up with TRBD2. The germline V gene has CDR1 SQVTM and CDR2 ANQGSEA. The CDR3 sequence is 15 residues long. Trimming cost V 7 bases and J 8 bases; bases outside gene matches: 17. CDR3 DNA sequence: TGCAGCGCTGGAGAGCGGGGTCCCACTTGGGATGAGCAGTTCTTC. Translating it yields CSAGERGPTWDEQFF.

At least ten counts were recorded for this clonotype. J is TRBJ2-1 and V is TRBV20-1; 8 bases match TRBD2. Germline V gene data show CDR1 as DFQATT and CDR2 as SNEGSKA (reference sequence). The V gene end was trimmed by 4 bases and the J gene end by 4 bases; junction bases not matched to a gene: 9. CDR3 length: 15 residues. The CDR3 bases are TGCAGTGCTACGGGGGGGCCCAACTTTTACAATGAGCAGTTCTTC. Residues: CSATGGPNFYNEQFF.

The J gene is TRBJ2-1, the V gene TRBV10-3, with 15 bases matching TRBD2. V shed 5 bases and J 0 bases; nucleotides not matched to a gene: 8. Germline CDR1 is ENHRY and CDR2 is SYGVKD. The CDR3 sequence is 19 residues long. The CDR3 spells CAISPSGTSGGSSYNEQFF. The DNA for the CDR3 is TGTGCCATCAGTCCTTCGGGGACTAGCGGGGGGAGCTCCTACAATGAGCAGTTCTTC.

This clonotype was seen a few times. The CDR3 spells CASSLVQSYEQYF. DNA for the CDR3: TGTGCCAGCAGCTTGGTCCAGTCCTACGAGCAGTACTTC. The chain combines TRBV5-4 with TRBJ2-7; D not certain. V lost 0 bases and J 1 base, leaving 5 bases between the germline ends. This CDR3 contains 13 residues. Germline CDR1 reads SGHNT; CDR2 reads YYREEE (reference sequence).

This clonotype has a handful of counts. This chain links TRBV15 with TRBJ2-7; D is undetermined. V lost 0 bases and J 4 bases, leaving 16 bases between the germline ends. Germline lookup yields CDR1 LNHNV and CDR2 YYDKDF (reference sequence). The CDR3 extends over 16 amino acids. CDR3 sequence (DNA): TGTGCCACCAGCAGAGATGGTGGGCGAGCGTTATACGAGCAGTACTTC. Its translation: CATSRDGGRALYEQYF.

This clonotype has a count of ten or more. The chain couples TRBV7-3 to TRBJ2-1; 11 bases are shared with TRBD2. The CDR3 has 15 residues. The J segment lost 5 bases and the V segment lost 5 bases, leaving 5 bases of the junction unmatched. CDR1 and CDR2 (germline): SGHTA, FQGTGA. In DNA form, the CDR3 reads TGTGCCAGCAGCCGTCTAGCGGGGGGCCACAATGAGCAGTTCTTC. Residues: CASSRLAGGHNEQFF. Using reference TRBV7-3 and TRBJ2-1 for the parts outside the CDR3, the full variable domain is GAGVSQTPSNKVTEKGKYVELRCDPISGHTALYWYRQSLGQGPEFLIYFQGTGAADDSGLPNDRFFAVRPEGSVSTLKIQRTERGDSAVYLCASSRLAGGHNEQFFGPGTRLTVL.

The chain uses TRBV12-3 or TRBV12-4 and TRBJ1-1, with 7 bases that match TRBD1. The V and J ends lost 10 bases and 0 bases, in that order; junction bases with no gene match: 8. This CDR3 is 14 amino acids long. CDR3 sequence (DNA): TGTGCCACTCACAGACAGGGCTTGAACACTGAAGCTTTCTTT. The encoded protein is CATHRQGLNTEAFF.

V is TRBV6-5 and J is TRBJ1-4, with a weak D call TRBD1 (6 bases). The CDR3 runs 15 residues. The V gene lost 2 bases and the J gene lost 7 bases, with 14 bases spanning the gap. Germline V gene data show CDR1 as MNHEY and CDR2 as SVGAGI. The CDR3 sequence is CASSYGTGWAEKLFF. The CDR3 region has the DNA TGTGCCAGCAGTTACGGAACAGGGTGGGCTGAAAAACTGTTTTTT.

This clonotype was observed a few times. The chain recombines TRBV12-3 or TRBV12-4 with TRBJ1-1; no definite D call. CDR3 length: 15 amino acids. Trimming pared 4 bases from V and 7 bases from J, leaving 19 bases between. The CDR3 bases are TGTGCCAGCAGTTCAACACCTACAGCGTCAGGTGAAGCTTTCTTT. Its protein product is CASSSTPTASGEAFF.

This clonotype was counted a few times. This chain joins TRBV5-5 and TRBJ2-3; D call uncertain. With 6 bases removed from V and 0 bases from J, the gap between germline ends came to 17 bases. Germline V CDR1 and CDR2: SGHKS, YYEKEE (reference sequence). The length of the CDR3 is 16 residues. The CDR3 bases are TGTGCCAGCATCACACAAAACAGTTTTAGCACAGATACGCAGTATTTT. It specifies CASITQNSFSTDTQYF.

The table lists this clonotype with a count of one. The rearrangement joins TRBV29-1 to TRBJ1-1; D call uncertain. This CDR3 region has 13 residues. Germline lookup yields CDR1 SQVTM and CDR2 ANQGSEA. Trimming took off 2 bases at V and 0 bases at J, with 7 bases between the two ends. CDR3 sequence (DNA): TGCAGCGTTGAAACCGCAATGAACACTGAAGCTTTCTTT. This translates into CSVETAMNTEAFF.

In its sample, this clonotype was seen a few times. This sequence joins TRBV20-1 and TRBJ2-5; D not resolved. The CDR3 extends over 14 amino acids. CDR1 is DFQATT and CDR2 is SNEGSKA in the germline V gene (reference sequence). Trimming shortened V by 1 base and J by 1 base, and 10 bases separated the two germline ends. The CDR3 sequence: CSARGVRAQETQYF. CDR3 coding DNA: TGCAGTGCTAGAGGGGTTAGAGCCCAAGAGACCCAGTACTTC.

This clonotype has only a few counts. V is TRBV3-1 and J is TRBJ2-5; TRBD2 is a possible D gene (5 bases). The CDR3 runs 15 residues. Germline CDR1 is LGHDT and CDR2 is YNNKEL (reference sequence). V was shortened by 0 bases and J by 2 bases, with 10 bases between the two germline ends. CDR3 bases: TGTGCCAGCAGCCAAGAGGTCGAGGGACAAGAGACCCAGTACTTC. The encoded protein is CASSQEVEGQETQYF.

The V call is TRBV7-2, the J call TRBJ2-4, with 7 bases lining up with TRBD2. Trimming cost V 2 bases and J 8 bases; bases outside gene matches: 3. The germline V gene encodes CDR1 SGHTA and CDR2 FQGNSA. CDR3 length: 13 amino acids. DNA of the CDR3: TGTGCCAGCAGCTTATCCGGGGGGTACATTCAGTACTTC. Translation: CASSLSGGYIQYF.